These 9 T cell receptor beta chains share one sample of origin, sequenced in a study of T cell responses to AZD1222 COVID-19 vaccine. Libraries were prepared by immunoSEQ multiplex PCR; TCRdb keeps only in-frame clonotypes and omits some of them. The table shows about 180,000 clones, with approximately 91% occurring only once. This material consisted of peripheral blood, taken 28 days after the second AZD1222 dose. The receptor set was obtained from an adult who received the AZD1222 COVID-19 vaccine.

The genes are TRBV6-5 and TRBJ2-7; D may be TRBD2 (6 bases). This CDR3 is 16 amino acids long. V lost 0 bases and J 7 bases, leaving 19 bases between the germline ends. CDR1 is MNHEY, CDR2 SVGAGI, per germline. Written as DNA, the CDR3 is TGTGCCAGCAGTTACTCTGGAGGGCACCGTGTCGGGGAGCAGTACTTC. Residues: CASSYSGGHRVGEQYF.

This clone has only one observation. The rearrangement links TRBV5-4 to TRBJ2-2; 7 nucleotides align to TRBD1. The CDR3 loop spans 15 amino acids. J lost 0 bases, V lost 4 bases, and 3 bases had no gene match. Looked up from germline, CDR1 is SGHNT and CDR2 is YYREEE (reference sequence). CDR3 sequence: CASSKGGTNTGELFF. Here the CDR3 DNA reads TGTGCCAGCAGCAAAGGGGGCACGAACACCGGGGAGCTGTTTTTT.

Only a few counts were recorded for this clone. The V gene is TRBV7-9, the J gene TRBJ1-2; 10 nucleotides agree with TRBD1. The junction had 6 bases not matched to a gene; V was cut back by 0 bases and J by 8 bases. Germline V gives CDR1 SEHNR, CDR2 FQNEAQ (reference sequence). This CDR3 is 15 amino acids long. CDR3 region: CASSLAGTGVEGYTF. CDR3 DNA sequence: TGTGCCAGCAGCTTAGCCGGGACAGGGGTGGAGGGCTACACCTTC. The entire variable domain, with the rest obtained from reference TRBV7-9 and TRBJ1-2, is as follows: DTGVSQNPRHKITKRGQNVTFRCDPISEHNRLYWYRQTLGQGPEFLTYFQNEAQLEKSRLLSDRFSAERPKGSFSTLEIQRTEQGDSAMYLCASSLAGTGVEGYTFGSGTRLTVV.

J is TRBJ1-5 and V is TRBV2; perhaps TRBD1 as D (5 bases). Trimming removed 3 bases from V and 1 base from J, with 13 bases in between. This CDR3 is built from 16 residues. Germline lookup yields CDR1 SNHLY and CDR2 FYNNEI. DNA for the CDR3: TGTGCCAGCAGTGAGTTTCAGGGAATAAGCAATCAGCCCCAGCATTTT. The encoded protein is CASSEFQGISNQPQHF.

The rearrangement joins TRBV28 to TRBJ1-2; no clear D. V was cut by 5 bases and J by 4 bases, with 8 bases left in between. The CDR3 spans 12 residues. The germline CDR1 and CDR2 sequences are MDHEN and SYDVKM. The CDR3 nucleotides read TGTGCCAGCAGTCTGGGGTCCTATGGCTACACCTTC. This codes for CASSLGSYGYTF.

The chain recombines TRBV5-1 with TRBJ2-7, with D hard to call. V lost 7 bases and J 2 bases, leaving 10 bases between the germline ends. Germline V gene sequence: CDR1 SGHRS, CDR2 YFSETQ. The CDR3 extends over 12 amino acids. This chain's CDR3 is CASGDTTYEQYF. In nucleotides, the CDR3 is TGCGCCAGCGGAGACACTACCTACGAGCAGTACTTC.

The V gene is TRBV2, the J gene TRBJ1-2; weak D call: TRBD1 (6 bases). The CDR3 loop spans 13 amino acids. Per the germline V gene, CDR1 is SNHLY and CDR2 is FYNNEI. Trimming cost V 7 bases and J 4 bases, with 13 bases left between them. CDR3 DNA: TGTGCCAGCAACGATGCAGGGGTCTATGGCTACACCTTC. Translating gives CASNDAGVYGYTF.

The chain has TRBV30 and TRBJ1-6; 7 nucleotides align to TRBD1. This CDR3 has 17 residues. CDR1 is GTSNPN and CDR2 is SVGIG in the germline V gene (reference sequence). V trimming: 2 bases; J trimming: 13 bases; junction bases outside the gene matches: 20. The CDR3 sequence is CAWSPPGQSIFIFPLHF. CDR3 DNA: TGTGCCTGGAGTCCTCCGGGACAGTCAATTTTCATTTTCCCCCTCCACTTT. Full variable domain (remainder filled in from reference TRBV30 and TRBJ1-6): SQTIHQWPATLVQPVGSPLSLECTVEGTSNPNLYWYRQAAGRGLQLLFYSVGIGQISSEVPQNLSASRPQDRQFILSSKKLLLSDSGFYLCAWSPPGQSIFIFPLHFGNGTRLTVT.

This chain links TRBV6-5 with TRBJ1-2; 7 nucleotides agree with TRBD1. Germline V gene sequence: CDR1 MNHEY, CDR2 SVGAGI. V lost 6 bases, J lost 4 bases, and 11 bases stayed unmatched. The CDR3 totals 15 residues. Here the CDR3 reads CASSSTGQHIYGYTF. CDR3 nucleotide sequence: TGTGCCAGCAGCTCCACGGGACAGCACATCTATGGCTACACCTTC.